The sequence of this T cell receptor (beta chain) was determined in a study of CD8+ T cells in alopecia areata. Findings of the study overall: Normal scalp had lower clonality than lesional scalp, with alopecia totalis/universalis lesions showing this most strongly.

The sequencing template was cDNA reverse transcribed from extracted RNA. The method was immunoSEQ multiplex PCR; TCRdb's version includes in-frame clones alone and lacks a portion of them. The sample has about 180,000 clones, approximately 65% seen once. In this sample, this clone turned up a few times. Its target is not known. The CDR3 totals 15 residues. Trimming pared 2 bases from V and 6 bases from J, leaving 17 bases between. Germline CDR1 MGHRA, CDR2 YSYEKL. Peripheral blood, together with lesional scalp punch biopsies, was collected from alopecia areata patients. Sequences were derived from CD8+ T cells sorted from blood, sampled at week 0. The chain employs TRBV4-1 and TRBJ2-7; the D is unclear. This clonotype was obtained from a human donor with alopecia areata. The CDR3, as DNA: TGCGCCAGCAGCCAACCATGGGTCGAGGTCTCCGAGCAGTACTTC. This translates into CASSQPWVEVSEQYF.